These 2 T cell receptor beta chains came from one sample sequenced in a study of a mutant IDH1 vaccine in newly diagnosed glioma. TCRdb keeps only in-frame clones here, not all; method: immunoSEQ multiplex PCR. The sample has approximately 35,000 clones, about 56% seen once; the top ten hold about 11%. Documented time point: week 5, during vaccination. Doses consisted of 300 ug of mutant IDH1 20-mer peptide each, paired with topical imiquimod. Their antigens are not known. The sample in question was PBMCs, obtained from a glioma patient whose treatment included an IDH1 peptide vaccine. Receptors originate from a woman aged 18-30 years with glioma.

This clone has more than one count but fewer than ten. The chain uses TRBV19 and TRBJ1-4, with D possibly being TRBD1 (5 bases). Trimming shortened V by 7 bases and J by 4 bases, and 16 bases separated the two germline ends. CDR1 is LNHDA, CDR2 SQIVND, per germline (reference sequence). The CDR3 has 15 residues. The CDR3, as DNA: TGTGCCAGTAAAGCTGGCGGGGGTGTTAATGAAAAACTGTTTTTT. Its translation: CASKAGGGVNEKLFF. The entire variable domain, with the rest obtained from reference TRBV19 and TRBJ1-4, is as follows: DGGITQSPKYLFRKEGQNVTLSCEQNLNHDAMYWYRQDPGQGLRLIYYSQIVNDFQKGDIAEGYSVSREKKESFPLTVTSAQKNPTAFYLCASKAGGGVNEKLFFGSGTQLSVL.

The chain has TRBV27 and TRBJ1-4; TRBD1 might be the D (6 bases). CDR3 size: 18 residues. CDR1 is MNHEY and CDR2 is SMNVEV in the germline V gene (reference sequence). The ends were cut back, 2 bases at V and 5 bases at J, with 21 bases in the middle. DNA of the CDR3: TGTGCCAGCAGTTTAACAGGGAGGGTTTGGGTACAAAATGAAAAACTGTTTTTT. Translating it yields CASSLTGRVWVQNEKLFF.